These T cell receptor beta chains were read from a single sample in a study of blood T cell repertoires in COVID-19. Generated by immunoSEQ multiplex PCR, the TCRdb table keeps only in-frame clones and is missing some. The table records around 100,000 clones, around 89% of them present only once. Source material: peripheral blood. The receptors were sampled from a woman of 80 years or more with acute or convalescent COVID-19. CDR3s include the opening cysteine and the closing phenylalanine or tryptophan. D genes are given only for firm matches. Not all rows give a size; the values are once, few, many and, for expanded clones, a class.

V gene,D gene,J gene,clone size,CDR3 protein,CDR3 DNA
TRBV25-1,.,TRBJ2-7,.,CASSAYRDYEQYF,TGTGCCAGCAGTGCCTACAGAGACTACGAGCAGTACTTC
TRBV5-5,TRBD1,TRBJ2-5,.,CASSLGDRIKETQYF,TGTGCCAGCAGCTTGGGGGACAGAATCAAAGAGACCCAGTACTTC
TRBV7-6,.,TRBJ1-6,.,CASSDSNSPLHF,TGTGCCAGCAGCGACTCAAATTCACCCCTCCACTTT
TRBV5-8,.,TRBJ2-2,.,CASSHNTGELFF,TGTGCCAGCAGCCATAACACCGGGGAGCTGTTTTTT
TRBV11-2,TRBD1,TRBJ2-7,.,CASSLDRAQNEQYF,TGTGCCAGCAGCTTGGACAGGGCTCAGAACGAGCAGTACTTC
TRBV7-8,.,TRBJ1-2,.,CASSLEMSGVGSRYGYTF,TGTGCCAGCAGCTTAGAGATGAGCGGTGTGGGGTCGCGGTATGGCTACACCTTC
TRBV7-3,TRBD2,TRBJ2-3,.,CASSLRTSGGPGADTQYF,TGTGCCAGCAGCTTAAGGACTAGCGGGGGCCCAGGGGCAGATACGCAGTATTTT
TRBV7-6,.,TRBJ2-7,.,CASSLGSRGRGYEQYF,TGTGCCAGCAGCTTAGGGTCTCGGGGCAGGGGCTACGAGCAGTACTTC
TRBV2,.,TRBJ1-3,.,CASRDQDDSSGNTIYF,TGTGCCAGCAGGGACCAAGACGACAGCTCTGGAAACACCATATATTTT
TRBV12-5,.,TRBJ1-2,once,CASGLVNSGGYTF,TGTGCTAGTGGTTTGGTAAACTCAGGGGGCTACACCTTC
TRBV12-3/TRBV12-4,.,TRBJ2-3,once,CASSPGEADTQYF,TGTGCCAGCAGTCCGGGTGAAGCAGATACGCAGTATTTT